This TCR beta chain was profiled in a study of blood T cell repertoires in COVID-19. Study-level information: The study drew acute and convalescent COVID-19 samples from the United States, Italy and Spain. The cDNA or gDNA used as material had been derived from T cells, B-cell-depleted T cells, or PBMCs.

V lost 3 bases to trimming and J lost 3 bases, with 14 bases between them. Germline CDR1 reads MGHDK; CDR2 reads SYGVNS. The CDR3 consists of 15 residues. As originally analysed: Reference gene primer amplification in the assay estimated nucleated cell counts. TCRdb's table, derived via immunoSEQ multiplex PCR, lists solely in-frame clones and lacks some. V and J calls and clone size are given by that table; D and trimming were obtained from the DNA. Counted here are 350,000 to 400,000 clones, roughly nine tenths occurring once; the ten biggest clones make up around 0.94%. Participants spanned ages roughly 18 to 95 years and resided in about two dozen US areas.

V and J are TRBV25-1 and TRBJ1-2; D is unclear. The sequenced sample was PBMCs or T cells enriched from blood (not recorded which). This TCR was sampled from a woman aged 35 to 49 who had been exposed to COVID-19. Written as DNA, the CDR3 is TGTGCCAGCAGTGAGGGTCGGGGAGTCGACTATGGCTACACCTTC. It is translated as CASSEGRGVDYGYTF.